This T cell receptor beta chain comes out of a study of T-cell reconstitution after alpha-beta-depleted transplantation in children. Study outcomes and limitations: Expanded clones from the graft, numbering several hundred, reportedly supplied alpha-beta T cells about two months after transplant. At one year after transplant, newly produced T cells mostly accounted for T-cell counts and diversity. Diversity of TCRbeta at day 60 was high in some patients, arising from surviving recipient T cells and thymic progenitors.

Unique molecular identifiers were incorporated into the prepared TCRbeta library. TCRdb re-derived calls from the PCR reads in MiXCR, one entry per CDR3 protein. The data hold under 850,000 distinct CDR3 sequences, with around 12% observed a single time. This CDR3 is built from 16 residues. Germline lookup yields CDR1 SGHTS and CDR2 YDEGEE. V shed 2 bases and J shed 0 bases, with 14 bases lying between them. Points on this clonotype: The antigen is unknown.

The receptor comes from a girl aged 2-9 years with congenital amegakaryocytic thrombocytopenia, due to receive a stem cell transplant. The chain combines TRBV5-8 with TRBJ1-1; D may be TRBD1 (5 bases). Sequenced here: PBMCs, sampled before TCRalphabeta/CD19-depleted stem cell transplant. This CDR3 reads CASSFSFQGLNTEAFF. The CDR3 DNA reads TGTGCCAGCAGCTTTAGCTTCCAGGGACTGAACACTGAAGCTTTCTTT.